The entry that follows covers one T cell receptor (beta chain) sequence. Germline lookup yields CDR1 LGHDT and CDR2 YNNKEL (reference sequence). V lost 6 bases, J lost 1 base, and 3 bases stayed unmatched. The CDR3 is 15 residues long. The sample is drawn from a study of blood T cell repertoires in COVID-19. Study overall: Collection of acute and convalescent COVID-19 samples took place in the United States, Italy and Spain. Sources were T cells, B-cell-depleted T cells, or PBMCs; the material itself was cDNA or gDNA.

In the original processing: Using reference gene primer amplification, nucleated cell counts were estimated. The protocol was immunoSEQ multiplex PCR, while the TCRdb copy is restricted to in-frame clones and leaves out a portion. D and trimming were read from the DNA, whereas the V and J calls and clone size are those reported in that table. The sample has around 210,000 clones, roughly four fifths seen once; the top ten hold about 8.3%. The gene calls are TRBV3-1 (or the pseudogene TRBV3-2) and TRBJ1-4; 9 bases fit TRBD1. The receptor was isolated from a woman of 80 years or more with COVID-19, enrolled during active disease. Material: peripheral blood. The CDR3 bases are TGTGCCAGCAGGTCGACAGGGGGAACTAATGAAAAACTGTTTTTT. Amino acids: CASRSTGGTNEKLFF.